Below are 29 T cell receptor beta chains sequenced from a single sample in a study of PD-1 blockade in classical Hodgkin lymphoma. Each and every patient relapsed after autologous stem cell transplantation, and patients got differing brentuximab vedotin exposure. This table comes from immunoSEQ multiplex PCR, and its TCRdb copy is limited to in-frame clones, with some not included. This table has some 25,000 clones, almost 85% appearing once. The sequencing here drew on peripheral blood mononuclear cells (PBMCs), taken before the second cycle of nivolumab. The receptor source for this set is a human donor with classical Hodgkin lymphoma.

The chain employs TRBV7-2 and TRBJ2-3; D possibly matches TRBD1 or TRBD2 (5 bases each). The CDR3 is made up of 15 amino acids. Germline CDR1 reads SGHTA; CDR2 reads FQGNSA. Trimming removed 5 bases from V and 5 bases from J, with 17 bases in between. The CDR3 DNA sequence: TGTGCCAGCAGCCGGGCCGGGGCAGTTAGAGATACGCAGTATTTT. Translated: CASSRAGAVRDTQYF.

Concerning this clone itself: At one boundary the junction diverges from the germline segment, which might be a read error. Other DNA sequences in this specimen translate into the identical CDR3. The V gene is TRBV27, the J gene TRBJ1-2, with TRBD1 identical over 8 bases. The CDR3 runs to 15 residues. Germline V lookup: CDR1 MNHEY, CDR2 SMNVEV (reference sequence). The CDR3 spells CASSFSSGGGYGYTF. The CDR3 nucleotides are TGTGCCAGTAGTTTTTCCTCAGGGGGCGGCTATGGCTACACCTTC.

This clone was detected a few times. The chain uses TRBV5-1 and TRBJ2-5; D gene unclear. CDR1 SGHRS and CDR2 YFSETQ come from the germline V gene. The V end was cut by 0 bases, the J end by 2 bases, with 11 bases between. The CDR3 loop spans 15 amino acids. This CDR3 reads CASSLGGSRQETQYF. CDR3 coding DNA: TGCGCCAGCAGCTTGGGTGGGTCGCGGCAAGAGACCCAGTACTTC. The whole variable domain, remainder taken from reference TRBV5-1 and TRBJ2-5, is KAGVTQTPRYLIKTRGQQVTLSCSPISGHRSVSWYQQTPGQGLQFLFEYFSETQRNKGNFPGRFSGRQFSNSRSEMNVSTLELGDSALYLCASSLGGSRQETQYFGPGTRLLVL.

The CDR3 loop is CASSYGLNYEQYF. For the CDR3, the DNA is TGTGCCAGCAGCTACGGGCTTAACTACGAGCAGTACTTC. The gene calls are TRBV11-3 and TRBJ2-7; D uncertain. The CDR3 is 13 residues long. Trimming took off 4 bases at V and 3 bases at J, with 10 bases between the two ends. Looked up from germline, CDR1 is SGHNT and CDR2 is YENEEA.

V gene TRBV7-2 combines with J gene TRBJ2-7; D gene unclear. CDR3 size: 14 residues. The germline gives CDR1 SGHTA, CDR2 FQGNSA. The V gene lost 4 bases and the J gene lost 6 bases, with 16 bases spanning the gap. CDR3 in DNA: TGTGCCAGCAGCTCCACCGGGTCCCTGGGCGAGCAGTACTTC. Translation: CASSSTGSLGEQYF.

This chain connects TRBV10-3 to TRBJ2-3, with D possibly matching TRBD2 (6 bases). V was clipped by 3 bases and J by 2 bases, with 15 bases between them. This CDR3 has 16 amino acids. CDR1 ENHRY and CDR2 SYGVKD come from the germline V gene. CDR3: CAISDFKWRDTDTQYF. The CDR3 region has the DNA TGTGCCATCAGTGATTTTAAGTGGAGGGACACAGATACGCAGTATTTT.

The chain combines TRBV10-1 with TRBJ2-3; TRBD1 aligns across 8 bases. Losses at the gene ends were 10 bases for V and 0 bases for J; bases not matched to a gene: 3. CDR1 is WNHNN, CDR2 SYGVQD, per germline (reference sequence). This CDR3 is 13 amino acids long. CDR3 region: CATGTGSTDTQYF. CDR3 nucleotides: TGCGCCACCGGGACAGGCAGCACAGATACGCAGTATTTT.

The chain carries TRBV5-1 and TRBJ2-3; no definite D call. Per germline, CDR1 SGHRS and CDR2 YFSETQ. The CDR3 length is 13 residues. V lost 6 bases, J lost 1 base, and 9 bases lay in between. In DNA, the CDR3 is TGCGCCAGCAATCCGGGCGGCACAGATACGCAGTATTTT. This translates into CASNPGGTDTQYF. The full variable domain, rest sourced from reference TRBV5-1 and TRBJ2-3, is KAGVTQTPRYLIKTRGQQVTLSCSPISGHRSVSWYQQTPGQGLQFLFEYFSETQRNKGNFPGRFSGRQFSNSRSEMNVSTLELGDSALYLCASNPGGTDTQYFGPGTRLTVL.

CDR3 nucleotide sequence: TGTGCCAGCAGCTCTGGGTGGGGATCCGGGGCCAACGTCCTGACTTTC. This translates into CASSSGWGSGANVLTF. The V call is TRBV7-2, the J call TRBJ2-6; D gene uncertain. Trimming pared 4 bases from V and 4 bases from J, leaving 14 bases between. The CDR3 covers 16 residues. Germline V gene sequence: CDR1 SGHTA, CDR2 FQGNSA.

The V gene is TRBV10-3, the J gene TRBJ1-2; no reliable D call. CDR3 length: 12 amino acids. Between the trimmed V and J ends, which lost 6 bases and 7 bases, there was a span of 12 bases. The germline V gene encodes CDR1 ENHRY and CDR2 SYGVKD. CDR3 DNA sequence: TGTGCCATCAGACCGGAGGGCGGTGGCTACACCTTC. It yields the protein CAIRPEGGGYTF.

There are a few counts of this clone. CDR3 loop: CASSQEGLAAQETQYF. The CDR3 nucleotides are TGCGCCAGCAGCCAAGAGGGACTAGCGGCTCAAGAGACCCAGTACTTC. This chain connects TRBV4-1 to TRBJ2-5, with 11 positions matching TRBD2. This CDR3 is 16 amino acids long. The V segment lost 0 bases and the J segment 2 bases; nucleotides outside the gene matches: 2. The germline V gene has CDR1 MGHRA and CDR2 YSYEKL.

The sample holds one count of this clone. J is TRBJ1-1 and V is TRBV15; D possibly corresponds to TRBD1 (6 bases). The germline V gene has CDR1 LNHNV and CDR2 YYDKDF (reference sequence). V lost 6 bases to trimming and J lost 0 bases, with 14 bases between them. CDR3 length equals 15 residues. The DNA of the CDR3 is TGTGCCACCAGTAAGAGTCAGGGGATGAACACTGAAGCTTTCTTT. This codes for CATSKSQGMNTEAFF.

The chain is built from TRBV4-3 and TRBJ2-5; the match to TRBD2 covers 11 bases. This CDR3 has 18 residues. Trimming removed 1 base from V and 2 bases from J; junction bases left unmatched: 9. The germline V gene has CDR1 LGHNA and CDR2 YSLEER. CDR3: CASSQAPASSGGQETQYF. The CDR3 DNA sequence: TGCGCCAGCAGCCAAGCGCCTGCATCTAGCGGGGGGCAAGAGACCCAGTACTTC.

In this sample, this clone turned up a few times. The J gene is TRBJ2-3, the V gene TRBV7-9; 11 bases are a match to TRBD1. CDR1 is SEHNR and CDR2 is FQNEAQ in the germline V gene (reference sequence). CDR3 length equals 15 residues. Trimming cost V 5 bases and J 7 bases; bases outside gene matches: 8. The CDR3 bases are TGTGCCAGCAGCCCGGGACAGGGGGATCTAAATACGCAGTATTTT. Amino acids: CASSPGQGDLNTQYF.

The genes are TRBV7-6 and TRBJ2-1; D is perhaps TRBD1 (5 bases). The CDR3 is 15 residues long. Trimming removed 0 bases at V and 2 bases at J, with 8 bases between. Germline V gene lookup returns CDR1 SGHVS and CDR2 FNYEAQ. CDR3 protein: CASSLALTAYNEQFF. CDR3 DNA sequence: TGTGCCAGCAGCTTAGCCCTGACAGCCTACAATGAGCAGTTCTTC. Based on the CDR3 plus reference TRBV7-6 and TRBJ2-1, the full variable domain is GAGVSQSPRYKVTKRGQDVALRCDPISGHVSLYWYRQALGQGPEFLTYFNYEAQQDKSGLPNDRFSAERPEGSISTLTIQRTEQRDSAMYRCASSLALTAYNEQFFGPGTRLTVL.

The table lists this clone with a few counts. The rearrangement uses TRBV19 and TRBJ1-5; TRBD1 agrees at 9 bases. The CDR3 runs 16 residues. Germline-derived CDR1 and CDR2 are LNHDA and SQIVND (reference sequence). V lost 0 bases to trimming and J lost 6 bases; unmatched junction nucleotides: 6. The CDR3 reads CASSIDTLQGAQPQHF. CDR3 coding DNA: TGTGCCAGTAGTATAGACACCCTACAGGGGGCTCAGCCCCAGCATTTT.

This chain's CDR3 is CASSQGGSAGGPNEQFF. CDR3 nucleotides: TGTGCCAGCAGCCAAGGAGGGTCGGCGGGGGGGCCGAATGAGCAGTTCTTC. The chain has TRBV4-2 and TRBJ2-1; 9 bases fit TRBD2. Losses at the gene ends were 1 base for V and 7 bases for J; bases not matched to a gene: 11. This CDR3 has 17 residues. The germline gives CDR1 LGHNA, CDR2 YNFKEQ.

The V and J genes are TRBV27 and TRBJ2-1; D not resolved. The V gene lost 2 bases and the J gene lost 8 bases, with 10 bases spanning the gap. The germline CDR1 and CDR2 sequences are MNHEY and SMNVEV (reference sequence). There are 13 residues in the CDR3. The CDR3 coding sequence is TGTGCCAGCAGTTTACGGGTGAGCTATGAGCAGTTCTTC. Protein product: CASSLRVSYEQFF.

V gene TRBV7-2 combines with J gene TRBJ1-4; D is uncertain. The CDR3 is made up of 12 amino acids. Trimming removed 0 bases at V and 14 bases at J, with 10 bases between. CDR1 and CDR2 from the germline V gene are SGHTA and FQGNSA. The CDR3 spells CASSLALGQLFF. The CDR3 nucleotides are TGTGCCAGCAGCTTAGCGTTGGGCCAGCTGTTTTTT.

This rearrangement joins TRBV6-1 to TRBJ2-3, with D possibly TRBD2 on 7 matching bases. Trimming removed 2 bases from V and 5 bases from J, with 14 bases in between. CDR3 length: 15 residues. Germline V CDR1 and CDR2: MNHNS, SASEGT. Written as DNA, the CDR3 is TGTGCCAGCAGTGAACGCGGGGGCGGAGAAGATACGCAGTATTTT. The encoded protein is CASSERGGGEDTQYF.

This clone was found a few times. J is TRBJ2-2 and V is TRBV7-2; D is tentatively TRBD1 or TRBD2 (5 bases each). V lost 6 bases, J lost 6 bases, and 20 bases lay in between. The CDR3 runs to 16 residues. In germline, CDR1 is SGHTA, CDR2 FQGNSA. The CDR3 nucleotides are TGTGCCAGCAGAGCAATCCGGGACCTTCGTGCCGGGGAGCTGTTTTTT. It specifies CASRAIRDLRAGELFF. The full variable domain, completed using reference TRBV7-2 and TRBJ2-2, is GAGVSQSPSNKVTEKGKDVELRCDPISGHTALYWYRQSLGQGLEFLIYFQGNSAPDKSGLPSDRFSAERTGGSVSTLTIQRTQQEDSAVYLCASRAIRDLRAGELFFGEGSRLTVL.

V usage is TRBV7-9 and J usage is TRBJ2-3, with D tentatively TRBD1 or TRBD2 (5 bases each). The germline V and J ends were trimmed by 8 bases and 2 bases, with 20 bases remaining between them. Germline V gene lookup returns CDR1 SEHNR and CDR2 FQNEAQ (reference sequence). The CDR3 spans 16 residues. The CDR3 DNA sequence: TGTGCCAGCTTCTGGGCCGATCTGGGGGTCACAGATACGCAGTATTTT. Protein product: CASFWADLGVTDTQYF.

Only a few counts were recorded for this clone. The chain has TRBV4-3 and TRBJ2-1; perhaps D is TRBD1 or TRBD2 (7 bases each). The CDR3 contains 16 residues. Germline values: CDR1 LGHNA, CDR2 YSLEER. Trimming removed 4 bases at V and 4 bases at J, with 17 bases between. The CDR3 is CASSPRGGAAYNEQFF. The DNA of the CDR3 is TGCGCCAGCAGCCCCAGGGGGGGGGCTGCGTACAATGAGCAGTTCTTC.

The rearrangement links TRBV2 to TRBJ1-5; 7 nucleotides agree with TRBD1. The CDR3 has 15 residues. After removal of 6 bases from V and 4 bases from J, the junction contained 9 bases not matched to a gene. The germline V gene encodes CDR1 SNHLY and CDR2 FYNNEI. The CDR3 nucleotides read TGTGCCAGCAGGGAACAGGGGTATGTAAATCAGCCCCAGCATTTT. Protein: CASREQGYVNQPQHF.

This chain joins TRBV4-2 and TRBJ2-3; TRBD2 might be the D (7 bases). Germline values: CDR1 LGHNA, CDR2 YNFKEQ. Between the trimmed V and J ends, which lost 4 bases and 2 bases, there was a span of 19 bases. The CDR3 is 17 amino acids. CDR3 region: CASSPQGMAGDTDTQYF. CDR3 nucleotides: TGTGCCAGCAGCCCTCAGGGGATGGCGGGGGACACAGATACGCAGTATTTT.

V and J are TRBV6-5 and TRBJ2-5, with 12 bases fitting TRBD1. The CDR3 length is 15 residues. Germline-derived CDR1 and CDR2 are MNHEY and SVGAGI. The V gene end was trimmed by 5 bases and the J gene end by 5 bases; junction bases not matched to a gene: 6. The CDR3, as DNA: TGTGCCAGCAGTCCGGGACAGGGGGCTGGGGAGACCCAGTACTTC. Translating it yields CASSPGQGAGETQYF.

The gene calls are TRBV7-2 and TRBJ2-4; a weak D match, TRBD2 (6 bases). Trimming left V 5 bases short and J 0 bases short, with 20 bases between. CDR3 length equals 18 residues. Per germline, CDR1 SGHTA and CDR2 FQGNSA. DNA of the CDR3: TGTGCCAGCAGCGCGTCGTTAGCGGATTTAATAGCCAAAAACATTCAGTACTTC. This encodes CASSASLADLIAKNIQYF.

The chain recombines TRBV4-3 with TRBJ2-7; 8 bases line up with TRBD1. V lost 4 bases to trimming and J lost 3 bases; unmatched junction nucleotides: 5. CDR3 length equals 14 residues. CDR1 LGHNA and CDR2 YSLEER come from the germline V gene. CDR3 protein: CASSPGQGDYEQYF. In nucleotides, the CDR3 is TGCGCCAGCAGCCCAGGACAGGGAGACTACGAGCAGTACTTC.

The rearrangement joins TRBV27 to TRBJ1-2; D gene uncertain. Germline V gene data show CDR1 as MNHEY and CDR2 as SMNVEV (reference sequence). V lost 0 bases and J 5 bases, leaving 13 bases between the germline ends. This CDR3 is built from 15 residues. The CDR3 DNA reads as TGTGCCAGCAGTTTATCGGCAGGCGGGAAATATGGCTACACCTTC. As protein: CASSLSAGGKYGYTF.